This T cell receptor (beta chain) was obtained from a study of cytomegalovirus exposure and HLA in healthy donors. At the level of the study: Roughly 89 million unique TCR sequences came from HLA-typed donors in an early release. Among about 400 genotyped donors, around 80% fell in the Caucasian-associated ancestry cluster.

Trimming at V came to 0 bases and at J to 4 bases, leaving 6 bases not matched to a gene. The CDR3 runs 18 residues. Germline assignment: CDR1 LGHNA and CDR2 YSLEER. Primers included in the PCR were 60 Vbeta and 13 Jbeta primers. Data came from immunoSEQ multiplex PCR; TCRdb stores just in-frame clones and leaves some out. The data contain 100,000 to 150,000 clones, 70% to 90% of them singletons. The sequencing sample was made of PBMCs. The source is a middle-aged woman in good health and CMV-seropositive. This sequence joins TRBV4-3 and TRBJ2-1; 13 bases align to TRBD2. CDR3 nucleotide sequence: TGCGCCAGCAGCCAAGATTTGACTAGCGGGAGGATTTACAATGAGCAGTTCTTC. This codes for CASSQDLTSGRIYNEQFF.